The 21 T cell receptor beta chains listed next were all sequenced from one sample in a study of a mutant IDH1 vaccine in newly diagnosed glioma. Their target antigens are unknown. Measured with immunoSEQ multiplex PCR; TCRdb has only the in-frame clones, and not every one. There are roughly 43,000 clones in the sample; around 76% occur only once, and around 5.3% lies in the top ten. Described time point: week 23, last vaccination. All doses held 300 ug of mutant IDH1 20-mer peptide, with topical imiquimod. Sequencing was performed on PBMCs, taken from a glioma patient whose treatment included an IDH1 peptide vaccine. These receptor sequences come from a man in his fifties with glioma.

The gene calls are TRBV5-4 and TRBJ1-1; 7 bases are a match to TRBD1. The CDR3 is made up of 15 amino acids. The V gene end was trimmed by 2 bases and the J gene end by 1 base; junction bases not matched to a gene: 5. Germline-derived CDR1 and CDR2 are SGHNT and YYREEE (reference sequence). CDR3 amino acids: CASSLRNRGNTEAFF. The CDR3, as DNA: TGTGCCAGCAGCTTAAGGAACAGGGGGAACACTGAAGCTTTCTTT.

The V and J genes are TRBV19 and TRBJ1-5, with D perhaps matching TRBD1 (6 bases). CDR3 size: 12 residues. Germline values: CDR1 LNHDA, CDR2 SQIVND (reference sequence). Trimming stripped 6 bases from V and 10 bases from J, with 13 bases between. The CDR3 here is CASSDRLEPQHF. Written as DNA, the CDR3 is TGTGCCAGTAGCGACAGGTTGGAACCCCAGCATTTT.

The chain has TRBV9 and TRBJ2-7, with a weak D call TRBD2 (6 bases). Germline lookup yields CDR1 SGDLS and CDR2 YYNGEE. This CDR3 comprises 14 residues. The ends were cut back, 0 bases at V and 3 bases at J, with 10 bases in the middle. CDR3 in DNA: TGTGCCAGCAGCGTAGGGGCGGGGTACTACGAGCAGTACTTC. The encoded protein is CASSVGAGYYEQYF. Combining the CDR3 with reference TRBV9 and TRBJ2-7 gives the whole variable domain DSGVTQTPKHLITATGQRVTLRCSPRSGDLSVYWYQQSLDQGLQFLIQYYNGEERAKGNILERFSAQQFPDLHSELNLSSLELGDSALYFCASSVGAGYYEQYFGPGTRLTVT.

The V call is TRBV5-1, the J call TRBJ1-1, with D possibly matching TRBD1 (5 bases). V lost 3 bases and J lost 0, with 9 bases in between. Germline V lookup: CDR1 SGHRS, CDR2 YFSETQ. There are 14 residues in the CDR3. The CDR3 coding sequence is TGCGCCAGCAGCTCGGGACTGGTGAACACTGAAGCTTTCTTT. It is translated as CASSSGLVNTEAFF.

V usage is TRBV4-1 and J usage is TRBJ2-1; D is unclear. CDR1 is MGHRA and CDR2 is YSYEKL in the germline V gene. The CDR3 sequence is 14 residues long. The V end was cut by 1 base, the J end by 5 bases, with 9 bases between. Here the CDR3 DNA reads TGCGCCAGCAGCCAAGTTCTGCAGGACAATGAGCAGTTCTTC. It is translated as CASSQVLQDNEQFF.

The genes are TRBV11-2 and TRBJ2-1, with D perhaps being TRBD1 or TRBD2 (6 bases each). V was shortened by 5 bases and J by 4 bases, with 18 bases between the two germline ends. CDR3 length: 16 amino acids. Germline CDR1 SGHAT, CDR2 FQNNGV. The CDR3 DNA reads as TGTGCCAGCAGCCCGCCGGGAAGGGGGGTTTACAATGAGCAGTTCTTC. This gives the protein CASSPPGRGVYNEQFF.

As DNA, the CDR3 is TGCGCCAGCAGCTTGACAGGGGGTCGCGGCTACACCTTC. It translates to CASSLTGGRGYTF. This chain links TRBV5-1 with TRBJ1-2, with 8 bases identical to TRBD1. Trimming removed 1 base from V and 8 bases from J; junction bases left unmatched: 4. The CDR3 runs to 13 residues. Germline loops: CDR1 SGHRS, CDR2 YFSETQ. Full variable domain (remainder filled in from reference TRBV5-1 and TRBJ1-2): KAGVTQTPRYLIKTRGQQVTLSCSPISGHRSVSWYQQTPGQGLQFLFEYFSETQRNKGNFPGRFSGRQFSNSRSEMNVSTLELGDSALYLCASSLTGGRGYTFGSGTRLTVV.

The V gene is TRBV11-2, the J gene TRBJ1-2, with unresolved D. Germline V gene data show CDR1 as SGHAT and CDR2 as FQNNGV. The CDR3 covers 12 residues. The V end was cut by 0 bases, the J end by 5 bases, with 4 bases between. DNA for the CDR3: TGTGCCAGCAGCTTAGAGACGTATGGCTACACCTTC. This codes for CASSLETYGYTF. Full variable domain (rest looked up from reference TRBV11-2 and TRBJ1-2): EAGVAQSPRYKIIEKRQSVAFWCNPISGHATLYWYQQILGQGPKLLIQFQNNGVVDDSQLPKDRFSAERLKGVDSTLKIQPAKLEDSAVYLCASSLETYGYTFGSGTRLTVV.

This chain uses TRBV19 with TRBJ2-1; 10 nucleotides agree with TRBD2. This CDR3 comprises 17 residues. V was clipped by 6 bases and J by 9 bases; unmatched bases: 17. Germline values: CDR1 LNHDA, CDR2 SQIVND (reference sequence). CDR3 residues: CASRPKARGAGGLEQFF. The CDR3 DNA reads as TGTGCCAGTAGACCGAAGGCCCGGGGAGCGGGGGGGCTTGAGCAGTTCTTC.

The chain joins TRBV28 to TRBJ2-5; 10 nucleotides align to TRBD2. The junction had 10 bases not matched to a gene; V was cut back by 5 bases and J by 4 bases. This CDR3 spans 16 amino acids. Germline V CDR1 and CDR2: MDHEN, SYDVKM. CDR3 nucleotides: TGTGCCAGCAGTCGTGGGGAGCGGGGGGGCGGAGAGACCCAGTACTTC. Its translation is CASSRGERGGGETQYF.

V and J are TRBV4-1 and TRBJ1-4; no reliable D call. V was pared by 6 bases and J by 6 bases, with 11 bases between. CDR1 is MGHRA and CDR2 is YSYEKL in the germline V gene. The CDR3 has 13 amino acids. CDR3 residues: CASSRGSHEKLFF. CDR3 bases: TGCGCCAGCAGTCGAGGGAGCCATGAAAAACTGTTTTTT.

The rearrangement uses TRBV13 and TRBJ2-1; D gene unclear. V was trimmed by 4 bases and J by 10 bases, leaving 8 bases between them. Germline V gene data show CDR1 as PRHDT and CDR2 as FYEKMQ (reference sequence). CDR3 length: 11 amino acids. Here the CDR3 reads CASSSLEEQFF. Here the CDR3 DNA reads TGTGCCAGCAGCTCCCTCGAGGAGCAGTTCTTC.

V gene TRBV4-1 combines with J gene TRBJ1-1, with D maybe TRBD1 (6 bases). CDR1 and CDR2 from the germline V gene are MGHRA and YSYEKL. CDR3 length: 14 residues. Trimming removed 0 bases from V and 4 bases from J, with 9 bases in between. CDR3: CASSQDRGATEAFF. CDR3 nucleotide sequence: TGCGCCAGCAGCCAAGATCGGGGGGCCACTGAAGCTTTCTTT.

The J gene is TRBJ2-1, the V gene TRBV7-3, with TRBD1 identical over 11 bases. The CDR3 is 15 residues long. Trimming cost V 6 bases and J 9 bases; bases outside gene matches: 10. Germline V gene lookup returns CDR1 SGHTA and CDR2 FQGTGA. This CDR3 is CASSPRDRGSSEQFF. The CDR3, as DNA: TGTGCCAGCAGTCCCCGGGACAGGGGGTCTAGTGAGCAGTTCTTC.

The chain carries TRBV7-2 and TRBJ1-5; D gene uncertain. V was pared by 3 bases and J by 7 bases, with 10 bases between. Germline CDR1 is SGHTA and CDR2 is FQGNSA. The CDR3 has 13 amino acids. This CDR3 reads CASSLKGGQPQHF. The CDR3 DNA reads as TGTGCCAGCAGCTTGAAGGGAGGGCAGCCCCAGCATTTT.

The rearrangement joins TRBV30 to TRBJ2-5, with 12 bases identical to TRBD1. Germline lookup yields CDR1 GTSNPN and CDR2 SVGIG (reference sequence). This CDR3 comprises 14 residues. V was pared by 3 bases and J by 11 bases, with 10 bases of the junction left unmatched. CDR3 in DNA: TGTGCCTGGAGCTCCGGGACAGGGGGCGCCGGGCAGTACTTC. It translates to CAWSSGTGGAGQYF. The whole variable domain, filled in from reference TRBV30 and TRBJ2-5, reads SQTIHQWPATLVQPVGSPLSLECTVEGTSNPNLYWYRQAAGRGLQLLFYSVGIGQISSEVPQNLSASRPQDRQFILSSKKLLLSDSGFYLCAWSSGTGGAGQYFGPGTRLLVL.

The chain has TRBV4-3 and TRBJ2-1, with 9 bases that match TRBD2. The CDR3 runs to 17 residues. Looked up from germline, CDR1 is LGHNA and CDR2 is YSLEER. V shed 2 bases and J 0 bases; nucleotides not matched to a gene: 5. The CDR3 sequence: CASSQQLAGSSYNEQFF. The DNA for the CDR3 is TGCGCCAGCAGCCAACAGCTAGCGGGGAGCTCCTACAATGAGCAGTTCTTC.

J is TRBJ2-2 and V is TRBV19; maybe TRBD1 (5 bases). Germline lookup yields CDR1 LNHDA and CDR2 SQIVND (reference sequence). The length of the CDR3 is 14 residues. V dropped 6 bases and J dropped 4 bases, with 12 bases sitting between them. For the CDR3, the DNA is TGTGCCAGTAGACAAGGACAAGTCACCGGGGAGCTGTTTTTT. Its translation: CASRQGQVTGELFF.

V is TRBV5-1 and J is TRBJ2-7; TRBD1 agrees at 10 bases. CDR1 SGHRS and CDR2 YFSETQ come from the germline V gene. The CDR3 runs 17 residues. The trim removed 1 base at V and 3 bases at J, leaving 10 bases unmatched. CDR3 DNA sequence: TGCGCCAGCAGCTTGAGGACAGGGGGGGCCTCATTCTACGAGCAGTACTTC. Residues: CASSLRTGGASFYEQYF.

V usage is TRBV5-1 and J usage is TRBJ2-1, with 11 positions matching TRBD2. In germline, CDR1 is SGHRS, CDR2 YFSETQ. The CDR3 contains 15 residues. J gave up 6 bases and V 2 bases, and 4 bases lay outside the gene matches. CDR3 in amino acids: CASSLTSGGVNEQFF. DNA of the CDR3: TGCGCCAGCAGCTTAACTAGCGGGGGTGTCAATGAGCAGTTCTTC.

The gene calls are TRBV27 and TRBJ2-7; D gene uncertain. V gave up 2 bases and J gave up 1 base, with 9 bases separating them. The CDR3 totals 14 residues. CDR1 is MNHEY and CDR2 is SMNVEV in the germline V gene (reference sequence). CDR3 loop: CASSLELGSYEQYF. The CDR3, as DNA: TGTGCCAGCAGTTTAGAACTGGGATCCTACGAGCAGTACTTC.